The 10 T cell receptor beta chains in this list originate from one sample, sequenced in a study of shared clonotypes between healthy human individuals. Sequencing used immunoSEQ multiplex PCR; TCRdb keeps in-frame clones, though not all of them. The sample includes about 560,000 clones, around 76% of them seen just once. The sample consisted of PBMCs. The receptors derive from a middle-aged woman in good health. Some clones in this sample may be carry-over from other donors' samples.

The chain has TRBV7-3 and TRBJ2-2; weak D call: TRBD1 (6 bases). The germline V gene encodes CDR1 SGHTA and CDR2 FQGTGA. CDR3 length: 19 amino acids. Trimming cost V 0 bases and J 0 bases, with 17 bases left between them. The CDR3 DNA follows: TGTGCCAGCAGCTTAACAGGGGACCCCGGGACAACGAACACCGGGGAGCTGTTTTTT. This encodes CASSLTGDPGTTNTGELFF.

Concerning this clone: The sample carries other DNA sequences with the same CDR3. The rearrangement links TRBV28 to TRBJ2-7; no firm D call. Germline lookup yields CDR1 MDHEN and CDR2 SYDVKM. Trimming cost V 2 bases and J 2 bases, with 7 bases left between them. CDR3 length: 13 amino acids. The CDR3 DNA follows: TGTGCCAGCAGTTTACTTGGACCCTACGAGCAGTACTTC. Its translation: CASSLLGPYEQYF.

In DNA, the CDR3 is TGTGCCAGCATTCAGAGGGGGGCCGACAGGGGAAACACCATATATTTT. It yields the protein CASIQRGADRGNTIYF. J is TRBJ1-3 and V is TRBV28; D perhaps matches TRBD1 (6 bases). The CDR3 totals 16 residues. V gave up 7 bases and J gave up 4 bases, with 20 bases separating them. Germline CDR1 and CDR2: MDHEN and SYDVKM.

The chain employs TRBV10-3 and TRBJ1-1; D is undetermined. Trimming removed 3 bases from V and 6 bases from J, with 14 bases in between. CDR3 length: 14 amino acids. The germline V gene has CDR1 ENHRY and CDR2 SYGVKD. CDR3 in DNA: TGTGCCATCAGTGACGGGCGGAGGGCCCCTGAAGCTTTCTTT. Translating gives CAISDGRRAPEAFF.

This rearrangement joins TRBV30 to TRBJ1-5; possibly TRBD1 for D (5 bases). Germline loops: CDR1 GTSNPN, CDR2 SVGIG (reference sequence). The CDR3 spans 16 residues. Trimming pared 2 bases from V and 0 bases from J, leaving 14 bases between. CDR3 sequence reads: CAWSITGGNSNQPQHF. In nucleotides, the CDR3 is TGTGCCTGGAGTATCACCGGGGGAAATAGCAATCAGCCCCAGCATTTT. Using reference TRBV30 and TRBJ1-5 for the parts outside the CDR3, the full variable domain is SQTIHQWPATLVQPVGSPLSLECTVEGTSNPNLYWYRQAAGRGLQLLFYSVGIGQISSEVPQNLSASRPQDRQFILSSKKLLLSDSGFYLCAWSITGGNSNQPQHFGDGTRLSIL.

For the CDR3, the DNA is TGTGCCACCAGCAGAGAGGGAGGGTTCTCCTACGAGCAGTACTTC. The encoded protein is CATSREGGFSYEQYF. This rearrangement joins TRBV15 to TRBJ2-7; 7 nucleotides line up with TRBD2. The length of the CDR3 is 15 residues. Unmatched junction bases numbered 2, after V lost 0 bases and J lost 0 bases. Germline V gene lookup returns CDR1 LNHNV and CDR2 YYDKDF (reference sequence).

The chain combines TRBV18 with TRBJ2-1; TRBD2 is a possible D gene (5 bases). Germline lookup yields CDR1 KGHSH and CDR2 LQKENI. Trimming removed 0 bases at V and 0 bases at J, with 15 bases between. This CDR3 has 18 amino acids. The CDR3 protein is CASSPPRTSSNSYNEQFF. The CDR3 nucleotides read TGTGCCAGCTCACCACCCAGGACTTCCTCCAACTCCTACAATGAGCAGTTCTTC.

This clone showed up many times. The chain carries TRBV28 and TRBJ1-2; the D gene is possibly TRBD1 (5 bases). Germline values: CDR1 MDHEN, CDR2 SYDVKM. The V gene lost 5 bases and the J gene lost 5 bases, with 15 bases spanning the gap. The CDR3 has 14 amino acids. The CDR3 loop is CASSPGPWGYGYTF. CDR3 coding DNA: TGTGCCAGCAGTCCTGGACCATGGGGGTATGGCTACACCTTC.

This chain uses TRBV6-5 with TRBJ2-7, with TRBD1 matching over 9 bases. The CDR3 runs to 15 residues. CDR1 is MNHEY and CDR2 is SVGAGI in the germline V gene. The ends lost 2 bases at V and 2 bases at J; junction bases unmatched: 4. The CDR3 bases are TGTGCCAGCAGTTACGGACAGGGGTACGCCTACGAGCAGTACTTC. Its protein product is CASSYGQGYAYEQYF.

The chain has TRBV7-6 and TRBJ1-3; tentatively, D is TRBD1 (6 bases). Deletions cut 5 bases from V and 4 bases from J, with 18 bases between. Germline CDR1 and CDR2: SGHVS and FNYEAQ. The CDR3 covers 16 residues. The CDR3: CASSPKGGMGGNTIYF. CDR3 sequence (DNA): TGTGCCAGCAGCCCCAAAGGGGGGATGGGGGGAAACACCATATATTTT.